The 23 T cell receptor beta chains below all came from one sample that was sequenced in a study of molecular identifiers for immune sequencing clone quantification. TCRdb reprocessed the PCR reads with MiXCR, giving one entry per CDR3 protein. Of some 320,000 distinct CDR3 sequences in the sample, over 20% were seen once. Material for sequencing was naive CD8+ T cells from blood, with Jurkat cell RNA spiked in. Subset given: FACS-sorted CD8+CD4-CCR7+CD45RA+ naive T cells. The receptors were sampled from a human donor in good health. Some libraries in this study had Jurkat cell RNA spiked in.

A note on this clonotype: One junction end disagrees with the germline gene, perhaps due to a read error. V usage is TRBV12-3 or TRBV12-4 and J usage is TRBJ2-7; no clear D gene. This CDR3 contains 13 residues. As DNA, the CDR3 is TGTGTCAGCAGCCCCTCTCGCGTCTACGAGCAGTACTTC. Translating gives CVSSPSRVYEQYF.

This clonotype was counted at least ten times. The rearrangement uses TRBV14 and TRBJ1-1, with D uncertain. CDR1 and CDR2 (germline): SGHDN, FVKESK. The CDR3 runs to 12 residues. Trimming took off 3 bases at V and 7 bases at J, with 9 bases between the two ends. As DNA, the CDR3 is TGTGCCAGCAGCCACGGGCGGGTTGAAGCTTTCTTT. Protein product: CASSHGRVEAFF. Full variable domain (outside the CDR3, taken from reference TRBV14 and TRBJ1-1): EAGVTQFPSHSVIEKGQTVTLRCDPISGHDNLYWYRRVMGKEIKFLLHFVKESKQDESGMPNNRFLAERTGGTYSTLKVQPAELEDSGVYFCASSHGRVEAFFGQGTRLTVV.

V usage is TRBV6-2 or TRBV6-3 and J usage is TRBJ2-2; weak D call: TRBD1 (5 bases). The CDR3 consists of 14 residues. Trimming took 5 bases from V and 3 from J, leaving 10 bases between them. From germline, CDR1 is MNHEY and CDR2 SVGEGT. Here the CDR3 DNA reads TGTGCCAGCAGTCTGACAGATTACACCGGGGAGCTGTTTTTT. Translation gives CASSLTDYTGELFF.

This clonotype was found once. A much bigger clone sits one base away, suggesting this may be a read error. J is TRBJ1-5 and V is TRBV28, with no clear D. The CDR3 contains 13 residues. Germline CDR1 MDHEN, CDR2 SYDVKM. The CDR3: CAGSGVTNQPQHF. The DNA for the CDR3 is TGTGCCGGCAGCGGGGTTACCAATCAGCCCCAGCATTTT.

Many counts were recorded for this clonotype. In DNA form, the CDR3 reads TGTGCCAGCAGTTCTGGAGACAAAAGCACAGATACGCAGTATTTT. Translation: CASSSGDKSTDTQYF. V usage is TRBV12-3 or TRBV12-4 and J usage is TRBJ2-3; D not certain. CDR3 length equals 15 residues. V gave up 4 bases and J gave up 0 bases, with 11 bases separating them.

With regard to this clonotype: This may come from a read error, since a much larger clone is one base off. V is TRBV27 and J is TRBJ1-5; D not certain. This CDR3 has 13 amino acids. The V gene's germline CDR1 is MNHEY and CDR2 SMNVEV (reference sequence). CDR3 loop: CASRLAGNQSQHF. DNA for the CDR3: TGTGCCAGCAGATTGGCGGGCAATCAGTCCCAGCATTTT.

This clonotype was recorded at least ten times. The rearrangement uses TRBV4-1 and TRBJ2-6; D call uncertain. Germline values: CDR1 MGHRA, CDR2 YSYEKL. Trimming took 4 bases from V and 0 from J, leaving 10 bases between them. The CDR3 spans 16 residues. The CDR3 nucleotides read TGCGCCAGCAGCCCGTGGGGAAACTCTGGGGCCAACGTCCTGACTTTC. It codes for CASSPWGNSGANVLTF.

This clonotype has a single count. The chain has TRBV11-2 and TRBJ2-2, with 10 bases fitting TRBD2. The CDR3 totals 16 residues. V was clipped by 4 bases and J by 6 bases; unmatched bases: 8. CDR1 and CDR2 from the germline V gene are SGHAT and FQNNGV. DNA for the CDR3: TGTGCCAGCAGCTCTCTAGCGGGGGATCTCGCCGGGGAGCTGTTTTTT. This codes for CASSSLAGDLAGELFF.

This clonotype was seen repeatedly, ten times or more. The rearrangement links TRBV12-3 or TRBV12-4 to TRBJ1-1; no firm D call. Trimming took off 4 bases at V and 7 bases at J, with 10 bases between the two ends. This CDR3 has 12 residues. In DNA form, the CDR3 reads TGTGCCAGCAGTTATTCCACGAGTGAAGCTTTCTTT. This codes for CASSYSTSEAFF.

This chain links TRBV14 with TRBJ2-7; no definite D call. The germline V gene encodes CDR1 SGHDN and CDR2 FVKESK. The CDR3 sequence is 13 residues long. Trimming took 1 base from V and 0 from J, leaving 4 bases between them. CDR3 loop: CASSQAVSYEQYF. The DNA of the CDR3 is TGTGCCAGCAGCCAAGCCGTCTCCTACGAGCAGTACTTC.

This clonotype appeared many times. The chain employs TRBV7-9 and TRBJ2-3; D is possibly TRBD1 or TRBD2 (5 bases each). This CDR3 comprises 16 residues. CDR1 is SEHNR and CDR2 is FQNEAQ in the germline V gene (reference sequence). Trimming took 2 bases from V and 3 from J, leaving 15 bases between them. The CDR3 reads CASSLSEGMRTDTQYF. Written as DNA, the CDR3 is TGTGCCAGCAGCTTAAGTGAGGGGATGAGGACAGATACGCAGTATTTT.

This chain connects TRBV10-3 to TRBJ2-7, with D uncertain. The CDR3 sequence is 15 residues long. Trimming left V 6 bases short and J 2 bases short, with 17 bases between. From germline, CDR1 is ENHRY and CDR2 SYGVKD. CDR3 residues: CAIRKTPDSPYEQYF. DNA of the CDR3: TGTGCCATCAGAAAAACTCCGGATAGCCCCTACGAGCAGTACTTC.

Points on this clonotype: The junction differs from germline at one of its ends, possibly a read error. As DNA, the CDR3 is TGTGTCAGCAGCCGGGGACCACTGAGCAATCAGCCCCAGCATTTT. Protein product: CVSSRGPLSNQPQHF. The rearrangement links TRBV7-2 to TRBJ1-5; D might be TRBD1 (5 bases). The CDR3 length is 15 residues. Germline V gene lookup returns CDR1 SGHTA and CDR2 FQGNSA.

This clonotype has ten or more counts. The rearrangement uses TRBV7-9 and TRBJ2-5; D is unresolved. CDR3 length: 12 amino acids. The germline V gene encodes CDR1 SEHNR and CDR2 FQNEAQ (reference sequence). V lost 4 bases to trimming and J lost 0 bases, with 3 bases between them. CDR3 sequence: CASSSYQETQYF. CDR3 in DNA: TGTGCCAGCAGCTCTTACCAAGAGACCCAGTACTTC.

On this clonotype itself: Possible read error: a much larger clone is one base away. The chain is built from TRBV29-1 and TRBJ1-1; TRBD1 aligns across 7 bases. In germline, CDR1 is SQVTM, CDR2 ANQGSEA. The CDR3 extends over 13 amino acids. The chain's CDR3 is CSAEGGTVTEAFF. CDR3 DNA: TGCAGCGCTGAAGGTGGGACAGTTACTGAAGCTTTCTTT.

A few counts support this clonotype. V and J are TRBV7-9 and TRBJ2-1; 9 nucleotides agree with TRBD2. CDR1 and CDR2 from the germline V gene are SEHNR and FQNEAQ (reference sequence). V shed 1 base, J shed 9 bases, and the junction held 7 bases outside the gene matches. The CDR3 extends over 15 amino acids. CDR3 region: CASSLGRGGALEQFF. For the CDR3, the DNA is TGTGCCAGCAGCTTAGGTCGCGGGGGGGCCCTTGAGCAGTTCTTC.

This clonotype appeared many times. CDR3 region: CASSQRRTEAFF. In DNA form, the CDR3 reads TGTGCCAGCAGCCAAAGGAGGACTGAAGCTTTCTTT. The chain uses TRBV12-3 or TRBV12-4 and TRBJ1-1; D is undetermined. This CDR3 has 12 amino acids. Trimming left V 6 bases short and J 5 bases short, with 10 bases between.

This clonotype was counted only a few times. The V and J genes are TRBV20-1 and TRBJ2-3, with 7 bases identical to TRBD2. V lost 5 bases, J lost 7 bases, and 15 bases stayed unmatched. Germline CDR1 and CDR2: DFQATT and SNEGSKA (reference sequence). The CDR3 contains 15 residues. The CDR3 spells CSAVASGGWANTQYF. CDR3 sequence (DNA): TGCAGTGCTGTCGCTAGCGGAGGGTGGGCGAATACGCAGTATTTT.

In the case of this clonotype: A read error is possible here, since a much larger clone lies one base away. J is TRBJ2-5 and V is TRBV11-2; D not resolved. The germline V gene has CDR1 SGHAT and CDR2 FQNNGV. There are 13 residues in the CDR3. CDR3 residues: CAGSLHRQETQYF. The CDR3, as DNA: TGTGCCGGCAGCTTACACAGACAAGAGACCCAGTACTTC.

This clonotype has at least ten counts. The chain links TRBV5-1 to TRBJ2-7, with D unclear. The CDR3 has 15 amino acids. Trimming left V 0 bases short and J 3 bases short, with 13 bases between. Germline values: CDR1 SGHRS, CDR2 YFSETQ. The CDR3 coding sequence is TGCGCCAGCAGCTTGGCCGGCCCCCGGAACTACGAGCAGTACTTC. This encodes CASSLAGPRNYEQYF.

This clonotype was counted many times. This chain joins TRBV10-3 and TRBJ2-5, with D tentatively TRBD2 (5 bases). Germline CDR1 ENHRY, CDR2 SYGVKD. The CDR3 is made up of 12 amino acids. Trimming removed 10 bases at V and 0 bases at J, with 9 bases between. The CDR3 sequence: CASGLDQETQYF. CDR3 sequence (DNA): TGTGCCAGCGGACTCGACCAAGAGACCCAGTACTTC.

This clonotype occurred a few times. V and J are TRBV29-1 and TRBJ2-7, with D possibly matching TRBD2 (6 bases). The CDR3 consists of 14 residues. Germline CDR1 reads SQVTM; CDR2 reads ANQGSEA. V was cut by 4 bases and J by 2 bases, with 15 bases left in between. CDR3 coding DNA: TGCAGCGTTGGTGGCTACGGGGGAGCCTACGAGCAGTACTTC. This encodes CSVGGYGGAYEQYF.

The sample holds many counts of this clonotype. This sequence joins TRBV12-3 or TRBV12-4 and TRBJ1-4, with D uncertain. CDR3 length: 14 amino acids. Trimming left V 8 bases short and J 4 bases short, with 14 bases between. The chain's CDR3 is CASCRAEDNEKLFF. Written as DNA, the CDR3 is TGTGCCAGCTGTAGGGCAGAAGATAATGAAAAACTGTTTTTT.